The entry below gives a single T cell receptor (beta chain) sequence along with its context. The data were obtained in a study of cytomegalovirus exposure and HLA in healthy donors. The PCR employed 60 Vbeta primers together with 13 Jbeta primers. Methods used by the authors: A follow-up analysis tallied around 80 million unique TCR beta chains, about 11 million shared. The protocol was immunoSEQ multiplex PCR, while the TCRdb copy is restricted to in-frame clones and leaves out a portion. The DNA was the basis for D and trimming; V, J and clone size are from that table. The repertoire holds 100,000 to 130,000 clones, with around 73% as singletons. Germline-derived CDR1 and CDR2 are MNHNS and SASEGT. The CDR3 sequence is 14 residues long. The J segment lost 8 bases and the V segment lost 6 bases, leaving 10 bases of the junction unmatched.

Sequenced material: PBMCs. This clonotype originated in a man aged 25-40 years in good health and CMV-seronegative. This rearrangement joins TRBV6-1 to TRBJ1-2; 9 nucleotides align to TRBD1. The CDR3 spells CASRESGQGRGYTF. The CDR3 DNA follows: TGTGCCAGCAGAGAATCCGGACAGGGGCGCGGCTACACCTTC.